The rows below give T cell receptor beta chains drawn from one sample of a study of T cell repertoires in cytomegalovirus infection. Their target antigens are unknown. Using its own MiXCR run on the reads, TCRdb lists one record per CDR3 protein. The profile covers almost 90,000 distinct CDR3 sequences, with approximately 30% appearing a single time and around 68% taken by the ten largest. The sample here was CD8+ T cells from cultured PBMCs, taken from culture after CMV antigen stimulation. The receptors were sampled from a human donor in good health (CMV status not recorded). Some clones in this sample may be carry-over from other donors' samples. Both conserved end residues are part of each CDR3. Fields, in order: V gene, J gene, D gene, CDR3 length, CDR3 protein. A D gene is named only where the DNA matches it firmly.

>TRBV6-2/TRBV6-3|TRBJ2-7|.|13
CASSSGLLYEQYF
>TRBV5-4|TRBJ1-2|.|17
CASSSIPGPQEAYGYTF
>TRBV27|TRBJ2-7|TRBD1|14
CASRWTGGSYEQYF
>TRBV2|TRBJ2-5|.|11
CASSDEGVQYF
>TRBV7-9|TRBJ1-5|.|14
CASSSGGGNQPQHF
>TRBV7-6|TRBJ2-7|TRBD2|15
CASSSLAGWTVAQYF
>TRBV6-5|TRBJ1-1|.|15
CASSPAWGDNTEAFF
>TRBV6-5|TRBJ2-5|TRBD1|16
CASTVRDRGRRETQYF
>TRBV28|TRBJ2-7|.|14
CASSAQQSSYEQYF
>TRBV18|TRBJ2-7|.|15
CASSPPGGASYEQYF
>TRBV5-4|TRBJ2-1|TRBD2|17
CASSGLSGGAGFNEQFF
>TRBV20-1|TRBJ2-3|.|19
CSAVHPDGPRSSSTDTQYF
>TRBV5-6|TRBJ1-1|.|12
CASSFRRAEAFF
>TRBV6-6|TRBJ1-3|.|15
CASSYLPLSGNTIYF
>TRBV12-3/TRBV12-4|TRBJ2-2|.|13
CASSRLYTGELFF
>TRBV7-6|TRBJ1-1|.|13
CASSLQGTTEAFF
>TRBV29-1|TRBJ1-1|.|11
CSVEVLGEAFF
>TRBV12-3/TRBV12-4|TRBJ2-7|.|15
CASSLGEGLFYEQYF
>TRBV12-3/TRBV12-4|TRBJ2-2|.|12
CATKAGGGELFF
>TRBV11-2|TRBJ1-1|.|12
CASSLVATEAFF
>TRBV7-6|TRBJ1-1|.|13
CASSANRNTEAFF
>TRBV4-1|TRBJ2-7|.|16
CASSQDHRVLYYEQYF
>TRBV6-5|TRBJ1-1|.|15
CASRQKGGMNTEAFF
>TRBV12-3/TRBV12-4|TRBJ1-5|.|13
CASSLAVVQPQHF
>TRBV19|TRBJ2-5|.|15
CASSIGAYIGETQYF
>TRBV9|TRBJ1-1|.|14
CASSVPDRNTEAFF
>TRBV7-9|TRBJ1-1|TRBD1|18
CASSIYGTGSPKNTEAFF
>TRBV12-3/TRBV12-4|TRBJ2-3|.|14
CASSPEGRGDTQYF
>TRBV5-1|TRBJ1-4|.|13
CASSPLGSGKLFF
>TRBV11-2|TRBJ1-1|.|16
CASSLADVAVNTEAFF
>TRBV27|TRBJ1-1|.|14
CASKAGGGNTEAFF
>TRBV7-3|TRBJ1-1|.|15
CASSLDGPPNTEAFF
>TRBV5-1|TRBJ2-1|.|15
CASSLGLISYNEQFF
>TRBV12-3/TRBV12-4|TRBJ1-1|.|13
CASSWGGNTEAFF
>TRBV19|TRBJ1-6|.|15
CASSTPGGVSSPLHF
>TRBV6-1|TRBJ2-1|.|16
CASSEGRTSSYNEQFF
>TRBV19|TRBJ1-5|TRBD1|14
CASSVSGGSQPQHF
>TRBV28|TRBJ2-7|TRBD2|15
CASSPRTSGVYEQYF
>TRBV5-4|TRBJ1-1|.|15
CASSPRNGLNTEAFF
>TRBV2|TRBJ2-1|.|14
CARRRGDSANEQFF
>TRBV11-2|TRBJ2-3|TRBD2|15
CASSYRLAGTDTQYF
>TRBV12-3/TRBV12-4|TRBJ1-3|.|13
CASSSVPGNTIYF
>TRBV19|TRBJ2-7|.|14
CASAHSVGPYEQYF
>TRBV7-3|TRBJ2-3|.|15
CASSNDWGGGDTQYF
>TRBV5-5|TRBJ2-7|.|14
CASSLGRTYYEQYF
>TRBV5-1|TRBJ1-5|TRBD1|19
CASSLPLTGIPNQNQPQHF
>TRBV27|TRBJ2-7|TRBD1|16
CASSLSGTGGYYEQYF
>TRBV4-1|TRBJ1-1|.|15
CASSQRLGGPDEAFF
>TRBV7-9|TRBJ2-1|.|13
CASSFQGLNEQFF
>TRBV19|TRBJ2-1|TRBD1|14
CASSYPDRVDEQFF
>TRBV4-1|TRBJ2-1|.|14
CASSPTTVYNEQFF
>TRBV12-3/TRBV12-4|TRBJ2-5|.|17
CASSPLLGDAIEETQYF